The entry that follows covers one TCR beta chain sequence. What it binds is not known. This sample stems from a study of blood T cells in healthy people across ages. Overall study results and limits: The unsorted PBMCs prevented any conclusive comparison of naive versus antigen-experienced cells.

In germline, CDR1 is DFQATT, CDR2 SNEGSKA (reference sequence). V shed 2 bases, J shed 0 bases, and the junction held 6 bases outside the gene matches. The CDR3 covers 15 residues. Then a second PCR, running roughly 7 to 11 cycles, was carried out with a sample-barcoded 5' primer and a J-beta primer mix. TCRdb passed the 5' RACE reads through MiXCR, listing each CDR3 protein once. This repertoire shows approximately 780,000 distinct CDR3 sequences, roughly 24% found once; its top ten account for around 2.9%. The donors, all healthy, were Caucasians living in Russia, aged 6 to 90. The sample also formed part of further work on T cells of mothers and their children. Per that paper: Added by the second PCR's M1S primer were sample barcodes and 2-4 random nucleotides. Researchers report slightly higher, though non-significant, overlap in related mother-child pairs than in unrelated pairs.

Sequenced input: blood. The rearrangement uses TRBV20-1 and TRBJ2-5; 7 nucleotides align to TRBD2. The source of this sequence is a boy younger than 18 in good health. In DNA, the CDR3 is TGCAGTGCTAGACTTTACGGGGGGAACCAAGAGACCCAGTACTTC. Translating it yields CSARLYGGNQETQYF.